This T cell receptor (beta chain) was observed in a study of blood T cell repertoires in COVID-19. Study context: Some COVID-19 samples were acute and others convalescent; all came from the United States, Italy and Spain. From T cells, B-cell-depleted T cells, or PBMCs came the material, which was cDNA or gDNA.

Enrolment of Seattle patients took place during active infection, and they were followed longitudinally. As handled by the study authors: Amplification with reference gene primers provided the estimates of nucleated cell counts. Libraries were prepared by immunoSEQ multiplex PCR; TCRdb keeps only in-frame clonotypes and omits some of them. The DNA was the basis for D and trimming; V, J and clone size are from that table. The sample consists of roughly 380,000 clones, about 89% of them appearing once. V dropped 6 bases and J dropped 2; count of bases not matched to a gene: 10. The germline V gene encodes CDR1 MDHEN and CDR2 SYDVKM. This CDR3 has 16 residues.

The chain combines TRBV28 with TRBJ1-5; TRBD1 matches at 7 bases. This sequence originates from a woman in her 40s with COVID-19, enrolled during active disease. Sequences were obtained from peripheral blood. The CDR3 DNA follows: TGTGCCAGCAGCCTCAGACAGGGCAGGGGCAATCAGCCCCAGCATTTT. This encodes CASSLRQGRGNQPQHF.